Here is one TCR beta chain with its context. The antigen remains unidentified. The sample belongs to a study of shared clonotypes between healthy human individuals. Study-level results: Researchers found naive subsets generally carried larger estimated richness than memory subsets.

The material for each subset, its genomic DNA, was split evenly across several immunoSEQ plates. TCRdb's table, derived via immunoSEQ multiplex PCR, lists solely in-frame clones and lacks some. Of over 2 million clones in the sample, less than 95% are singletons; the top ten hold approximately 0.39%. In the CD4+ fraction, cells were divided into CD45RA+ naive and CD45RA-negative memory subsets. Sequencing was carried out using naive CD4+ T cells from PBMCs. The subset was: CD45RA+ positively selected. The TCR sequence derives from a man younger than 35 in good health. Some clones in this sample may be carry-over from other donors' samples.

CDR3 region: CASSITASSGNTIYF. In nucleotides, the CDR3 is TGTGCCAGTAGTATAACGGCGAGCTCTGGAAACACCATATATTTT. The rearrangement joins TRBV19 to TRBJ1-3; D gene unclear. Looked up from germline, CDR1 is LNHDA and CDR2 is SQIVND (reference sequence). The CDR3 is made up of 15 amino acids. Trimming pared 2 bases from V and 0 bases from J, leaving 8 bases between.